The present T cell receptor beta chain was sequenced within a study of T cell changes during pregnancy in multiple sclerosis. This table comes from immunoSEQ multiplex PCR, and its TCRdb copy is limited to in-frame clones, with some not included. Of fewer than 150,000 clones in the sample, about 96% were seen once. This CDR3 spans 13 amino acids. V was pared by 1 base and J by 4 bases, with 6 bases between. Germline CDR1 reads LNHDA; CDR2 reads SQIVND (reference sequence). The clonotype was recovered from a female donor with multiple sclerosis, enrolled in a pregnancy study. Sequencing was performed on peripheral blood, taken after pregnancy. V and J are TRBV19 and TRBJ2-3; possible D gene TRBD2, 6 bases. In DNA, the CDR3 is TGTGCCAGTAGTATAGCGGGGGCAGATACGCAGTATTTT. Translating gives CASSIAGADTQYF.